Each of the 18 T cell receptor beta chains below was sequenced from the same sample in a study of PD-L1 blockade in urothelial cancer. Profiled with immunoSEQ multiplex PCR; TCRdb holds only in-frame clones, not every one. This table holds 120,000 or so clones, about 82% found once. The time point is: peripheral blood 6 weeks after treatment start. The sample in question was PBMCs, obtained around atezolizumab (anti-PD-L1) treatment. The receptors shown here come from a man aged 45-60 years with urothelial cancer.

The chain has TRBV6-4 and TRBJ1-2; D possibly corresponds to TRBD1 (5 bases). Germline CDR1 and CDR2: MRHNA and SNTAGT. CDR3 length: 14 amino acids. V shed 8 bases and J shed 4 bases, with 17 bases lying between them. CDR3 sequence reads: CASDVGADSYGYTF. In DNA form, the CDR3 reads TGTGCCAGCGATGTTGGGGCAGATTCCTATGGCTACACCTTC.

The J gene is TRBJ2-3, the V gene TRBV7-9, with TRBD2 identical over 10 bases. After removal of 3 bases from V and 3 bases from J, the junction contained 9 bases not matched to a gene. The germline V gene has CDR1 SEHNR and CDR2 FQNEAQ (reference sequence). This CDR3 spans 17 amino acids. For the CDR3, the DNA is TGTGCCAGCAGCTTGGGTCTAGCGGGAGAGGGTACAGATACGCAGTATTTT. Protein: CASSLGLAGEGTDTQYF. The full variable domain, in which reference TRBV7-9 and TRBJ2-3 provide the parts outside the CDR3, is DTGVSQNPRHKITKRGQNVTFRCDPISEHNRLYWYRQTLGQGPEFLTYFQNEAQLEKSRLLSDRFSAERPKGSFSTLEIQRTEQGDSAMYLCASSLGLAGEGTDTQYFGPGTRLTVL.

This sequence joins TRBV5-1 and TRBJ1-1, with TRBD1 matching 10 bases. This CDR3 is 17 amino acids long. CDR1 and CDR2 (germline): SGHRS, YFSETQ. Germline trimming cut 0 bases from V and 5 bases from J; bases unmatched to any gene: 10. The CDR3 reads CASSLGRTGGSGTEAFF. Here the CDR3 DNA reads TGCGCCAGCAGCTTGGGGAGGACAGGGGGTTCGGGAACTGAAGCTTTCTTT.

This clone was seen a few times. For the CDR3, the DNA is TGTGCCAGCAATAGCTGGAAGGAAGAGACCCAGTACTTC. This sequence encodes CASNSWKEETQYF. This chain joins TRBV6-6 and TRBJ2-5; D remains ambiguous. CDR3 length: 13 amino acids. Germline CDR1 reads MNHNY; CDR2 reads SVGAGI (reference sequence). The V end was cut by 7 bases, the J end by 3 bases, with 12 bases between.

This clone has only a few counts. The chain uses TRBV18 and TRBJ1-2, with 9 bases identical to TRBD1. J gave up 3 bases and V 3 bases, and 5 bases lay outside the gene matches. The CDR3 consists of 15 residues. Per the germline V gene, CDR1 is KGHSH and CDR2 is LQKENI. CDR3 protein: CASSPLGQGDYGYTF. CDR3 DNA sequence: TGTGCCAGCTCACCCTTGGGACAGGGCGACTATGGCTACACCTTC.

The J gene is TRBJ2-7, the V gene TRBV7-3; 8 bases line up with TRBD2. Germline values: CDR1 SGHTA, CDR2 FQGTGA. Losses at the gene ends were 6 bases for V and 6 bases for J; bases not matched to a gene: 10. The length of the CDR3 is 14 residues. CDR3 DNA sequence: TGTGCCAGCAGTGTTACGGGAGGGCCGGGCGAGCAGTACTTC. Translation: CASSVTGGPGEQYF.

In DNA, the CDR3 is TGTGCCAGCAGTCAAAACCCCCGGACTAGCGGTTACAATGAGCAGTTCTTC. Amino acid sequence: CASSQNPRTSGYNEQFF. The chain links TRBV28 to TRBJ2-1; TRBD2 aligns across 10 bases. The CDR3 is 17 amino acids. The J segment lost 4 bases and the V segment lost 5 bases, leaving 11 bases of the junction unmatched. Germline CDR1 MDHEN, CDR2 SYDVKM.

The chain couples TRBV28 to TRBJ1-5; 9 positions agree with TRBD1. V was pared by 6 bases and J by 3 bases, with 6 bases of the junction left unmatched. CDR1 and CDR2 (germline): MDHEN, SYDVKM. The CDR3 is 15 residues long. In DNA, the CDR3 is TGTGCCAGCAGCTCGAACAGGGGGCTCAATCAGCCCCAGCATTTT. Protein sequence: CASSSNRGLNQPQHF. Using reference TRBV28 and TRBJ1-5 for the parts outside the CDR3, the full variable domain is DVKVTQSSRYLVKRTGEKVFLECVQDMDHENMFWYRQDPGLGLRLIYFSYDVKMKEKGDIPEGYSVSREKKERFSLILESASTNQTSMYLCASSSNRGLNQPQHFGDGTRLSIL.

DNA for the CDR3: TGTGCCAGCAGTGACTCGATCCCGAGGGAGGGTACTTACGAGCAGTACTTC. Its translation: CASSDSIPREGTYEQYF. The chain uses TRBV6-4 and TRBJ2-7; 7 bases fit TRBD2. CDR3 length: 17 amino acids. Germline assignment: CDR1 MRHNA and CDR2 SNTAGT. V was pared by 0 bases and J by 4 bases, with 12 bases of the junction left unmatched.

For the CDR3, the DNA is TGTGCCAGCAGCTCCGGGACAGGGAGTCAGCCCCAGCATTTT. Translated: CASSSGTGSQPQHF. The rearrangement joins TRBV11-2 to TRBJ1-5; TRBD1 agrees at 9 bases. V lost 4 bases to trimming and J lost 6 bases; unmatched junction nucleotides: 4. Germline CDR1 and CDR2: SGHAT and FQNNGV. The CDR3 is 14 residues long.

The rearrangement uses TRBV7-2 and TRBJ2-7, with 7 bases identical to TRBD1. Germline-derived CDR1 and CDR2 are SGHTA and FQGNSA. The CDR3 extends over 15 amino acids. The V gene end was trimmed by 10 bases and the J gene end by 0 bases; junction bases not matched to a gene: 12. This CDR3 reads CATYDTGTDSYEQYF. In nucleotides, the CDR3 is TGTGCCACCTATGATACCGGGACAGACTCCTACGAGCAGTACTTC.

V gene TRBV19 combines with J gene TRBJ2-7; perhaps TRBD1 as D (6 bases). V was cut by 5 bases and J by 5 bases, with 13 bases left in between. Germline-derived CDR1 and CDR2 are LNHDA and SQIVND (reference sequence). The CDR3 runs 13 residues. The CDR3 loop is CASSSLQGDEQYF. The CDR3, as DNA: TGTGCCAGTAGTTCACTACAGGGAGACGAGCAGTACTTC.

This chain joins TRBV15 and TRBJ2-4; 10 nucleotides line up with TRBD1. The CDR3 totals 19 residues. Trimming at V came to 3 bases and at J to 1 base, leaving 12 bases not matched to a gene. Germline assignment: CDR1 LNHNV and CDR2 YYDKDF (reference sequence). CDR3 sequence reads: CATSSGTGVSRIAKNIQYF. The CDR3 nucleotides are TGTGCCACCAGCAGCGGGACAGGGGTTTCGAGGATTGCCAAAAACATTCAGTACTTC.

The chain links TRBV15 to TRBJ2-7; D ambiguous. The CDR3 contains 12 residues. Trimming removed 5 bases at V and 6 bases at J, with 11 bases between. Germline CDR1 and CDR2: LNHNV and YYDKDF (reference sequence). The CDR3 here is CATSLQGGEQYF. The CDR3, as DNA: TGTGCCACCAGCCTTCAAGGCGGCGAGCAGTACTTC.

V and J are TRBV6-1 and TRBJ2-3; 8 nucleotides align to TRBD1. The germline gives CDR1 MNHNS, CDR2 SASEGT. This CDR3 has 14 amino acids. Trimming at V came to 5 bases and at J to 4 bases, leaving 5 bases not matched to a gene. The DNA for the CDR3 is TGTGCCAGCAGTCGGACAGGGACGGCAGATACGCAGTATTTT. Its translation: CASSRTGTADTQYF.

CDR3 residues: CASSLSPSGRAEEQYF. The CDR3 coding sequence is TGTGCCAGCAGCTTGTCCCCCAGCGGGAGGGCCGAAGAGCAGTACTTC. The chain employs TRBV11-2 and TRBJ2-7; 10 nucleotides align to TRBD2. The germline V gene encodes CDR1 SGHAT and CDR2 FQNNGV. V was pared by 3 bases and J by 7 bases, with 12 bases of the junction left unmatched. This CDR3 comprises 16 residues.

The V gene is TRBV7-9, the J gene TRBJ2-1; TRBD1 matches 8 bases. This CDR3 is built from 15 residues. Germline CDR1 SEHNR, CDR2 FQNEAQ (reference sequence). Germline trimming cut 8 bases from V and 2 bases from J; bases unmatched to any gene: 8. The CDR3 DNA follows: TGTGCCAGCGTTGACAGGGGCACTCCCTACAATGAGCAGTTCTTC. Translation: CASVDRGTPYNEQFF.

The chain links TRBV2 to TRBJ2-2; perhaps TRBD2 as D (5 bases). Germline V gives CDR1 SNHLY, CDR2 FYNNEI. V shed 0 bases and J shed 5 bases, with 10 bases lying between them. This CDR3 has 15 residues. DNA for the CDR3: TGTGCCAGCAGTGAAGCAATCCGGGGTACCGGGGAGCTGTTTTTT. Protein: CASSEAIRGTGELFF.